These 7 T cell receptor beta chains were sequenced from one sample in a study of naive and memory T cell subsets. An equimolar mix of two oligonucleotides served as the beta constant-region primer for TRBC1 and TRBC2. Ligated cDNA was amplified by four rounds of PCR with nested alpha and beta constant-region primers and SP2. Via MiXCR, TCRdb re-called the UMI-ligation and nested PCR reads, giving one row per CDR3 protein. The sample holds more than 95,000 distinct CDR3 sequences, about 14% seen once. Findings of the study overall: Especially in CD8 cells, naive repertoires contained a few larger clonotypes, possibly CD45RA-re-expressing memory cells.

The antigens these receptors bind are not known. Sequencing was done on a sample of naive CD8+ T cells from blood. These receptors originate from a human donor in good health.

The CDR3 sequence: CASSFAGGTEAFF. Here the CDR3 DNA reads TGTGCCAGCAGCTTCGCAGGGGGTACTGAAGCTTTCTTT. The chain recombines TRBV7-9 with TRBJ1-1, with 7 nucleotides matching TRBD1. The CDR3 length is 13 residues. The germline V gene encodes CDR1 SEHNR and CDR2 FQNEAQ (reference sequence). J gave up 5 bases and V 3 bases, and 3 bases lay outside the gene matches.

This sequence joins TRBV6-2 or TRBV6-3 and TRBJ2-1; D gene ambiguous. Germline V gene lookup returns CDR1 MNHEY and CDR2 SVGEGT. V was shortened by 8 bases and J by 5 bases, with 4 bases between the two germline ends. The CDR3 covers 10 residues. CDR3 region: CASGHNEQFF. Here the CDR3 DNA reads TGTGCCAGCGGTCACAATGAGCAGTTCTTC.

This sequence joins TRBV28 and TRBJ2-3; tentatively, D is TRBD1 (6 bases). V was trimmed by 2 bases and J by 4 bases, leaving 13 bases between them. CDR1 and CDR2 (germline): MDHEN, SYDVKM. There are 15 residues in the CDR3. The CDR3 loop reads CASSLGTGIPDTQYF. CDR3 sequence (DNA): TGTGCCAGCAGTTTAGGAACAGGGATTCCAGATACGCAGTATTTT.

This clonotype was counted a few times. The chain carries TRBV9 and TRBJ2-2; 8 nucleotides line up with TRBD1. This CDR3 contains 15 residues. CDR1 SGDLS and CDR2 YYNGEE come from the germline V gene. The V and J ends lost 2 bases and 2 bases, in that order; junction bases with no gene match: 2. Here the CDR3 reads CASSVQGANTGELFF. CDR3 nucleotide sequence: TGTGCCAGCAGCGTTCAGGGGGCAAACACCGGGGAGCTGTTTTTT.

This clonotype was observed many times. The rearrangement links TRBV2 to TRBJ2-3; tentatively, D is TRBD1 or TRBD2 (5 bases each). The V end lost 4 bases, the J end lost 0 bases, and 11 bases lay between the germline ends. The germline V gene has CDR1 SNHLY and CDR2 FYNNEI. This CDR3 contains 15 residues. CDR3 coding DNA: TGTGCCAGCAGTGCGGGGCAGCGAAGCACAGATACGCAGTATTTT. Protein: CASSAGQRSTDTQYF.

This clonotype was observed a handful of times. The chain uses TRBV30 and TRBJ2-1; 7 positions match TRBD2. With V trimmed by 3 bases and J by 0 bases, 17 bases remained unmatched. Germline V CDR1 and CDR2: GTSNPN, SVGIG (reference sequence). CDR3 length: 19 residues. The CDR3 DNA follows: TGTGCCTGGAGAGGGTGGGCTAGCGGAACCTTAAGCTCCTACAATGAGCAGTTCTTC. It is translated as CAWRGWASGTLSSYNEQFF.

The genes are TRBV7-8 and TRBJ1-2, with D perhaps matching TRBD1 (6 bases). CDR3 length: 15 residues. Trimming pared 4 bases from V and 3 bases from J, leaving 15 bases between. Per germline, CDR1 SGHVS and CDR2 FQNEAQ. CDR3 amino acids: CASSSPRGIDYGYTF. CDR3 coding DNA: TGTGCCAGCAGCTCCCCAAGGGGGATCGACTATGGCTACACCTTC.